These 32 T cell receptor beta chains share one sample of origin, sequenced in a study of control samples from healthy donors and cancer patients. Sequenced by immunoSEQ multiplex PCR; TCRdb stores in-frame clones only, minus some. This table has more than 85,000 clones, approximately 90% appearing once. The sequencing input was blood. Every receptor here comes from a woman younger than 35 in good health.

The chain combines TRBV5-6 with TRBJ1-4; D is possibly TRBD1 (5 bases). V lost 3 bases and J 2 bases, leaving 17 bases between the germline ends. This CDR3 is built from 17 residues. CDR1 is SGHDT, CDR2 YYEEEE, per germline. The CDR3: CASSSPGLQSTNEKLFF. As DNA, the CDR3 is TGTGCCAGCAGCTCACCGGGACTTCAGAGCACTAATGAAAAACTGTTTTTT.

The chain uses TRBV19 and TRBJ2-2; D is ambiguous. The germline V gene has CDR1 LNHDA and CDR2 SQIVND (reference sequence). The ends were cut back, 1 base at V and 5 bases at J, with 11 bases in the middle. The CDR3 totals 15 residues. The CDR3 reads CASSIGTPLTGELFF. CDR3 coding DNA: TGTGCCAGTAGTATAGGTACACCCCTAACCGGGGAGCTGTTTTTT.

DNA of the CDR3: TGTGCCAGCAGTCGTCCTACAGGGGCGCAGTACTTC. This encodes CASSRPTGAQYF. The J gene is TRBJ2-7, the V gene TRBV6-5; 7 bases are a match to TRBD1. The germline gives CDR1 MNHEY, CDR2 SVGAGI. The CDR3 has 12 amino acids. Trimming at V came to 5 bases and at J to 9 bases, leaving 7 bases not matched to a gene.

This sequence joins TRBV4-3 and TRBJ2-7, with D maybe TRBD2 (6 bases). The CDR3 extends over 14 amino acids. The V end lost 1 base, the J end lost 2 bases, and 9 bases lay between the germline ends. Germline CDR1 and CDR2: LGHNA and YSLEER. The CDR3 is CASSQGWGAYEQYF. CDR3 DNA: TGCGCCAGCAGCCAAGGGTGGGGGGCCTACGAGCAGTACTTC.

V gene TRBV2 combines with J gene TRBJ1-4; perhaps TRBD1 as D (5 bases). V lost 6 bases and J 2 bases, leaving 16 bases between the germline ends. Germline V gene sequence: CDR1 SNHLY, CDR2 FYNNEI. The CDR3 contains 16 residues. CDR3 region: CASSTGTWATNEKLFF. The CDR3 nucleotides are TGTGCCAGCAGCACCGGGACCTGGGCCACTAATGAAAAACTGTTTTTT.

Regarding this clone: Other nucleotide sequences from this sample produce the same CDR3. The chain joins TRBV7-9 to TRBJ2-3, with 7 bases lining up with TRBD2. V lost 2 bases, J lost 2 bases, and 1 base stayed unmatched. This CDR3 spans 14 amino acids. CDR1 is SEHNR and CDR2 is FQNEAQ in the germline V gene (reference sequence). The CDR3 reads CASSLRLATDTQYF. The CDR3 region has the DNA TGTGCCAGCAGCTTAAGACTAGCCACAGATACGCAGTATTTT.

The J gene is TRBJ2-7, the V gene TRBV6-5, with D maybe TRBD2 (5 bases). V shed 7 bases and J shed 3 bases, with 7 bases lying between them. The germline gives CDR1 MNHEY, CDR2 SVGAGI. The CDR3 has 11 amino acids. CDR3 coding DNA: TGTGCCAGCATCGGGATCTACGAGCAGTACTTC. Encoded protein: CASIGIYEQYF.

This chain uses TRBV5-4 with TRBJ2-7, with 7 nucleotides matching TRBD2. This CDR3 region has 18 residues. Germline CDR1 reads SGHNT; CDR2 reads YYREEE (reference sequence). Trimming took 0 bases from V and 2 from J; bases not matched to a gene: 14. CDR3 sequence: CASSLASWRESKAYEQYF. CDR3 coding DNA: TGTGCCAGCAGCTTGGCCTCTTGGCGGGAGAGCAAGGCCTACGAGCAGTACTTC.

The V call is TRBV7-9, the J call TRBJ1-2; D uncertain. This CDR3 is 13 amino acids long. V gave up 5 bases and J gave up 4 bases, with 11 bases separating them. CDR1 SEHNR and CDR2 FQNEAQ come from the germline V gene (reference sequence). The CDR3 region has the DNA TGTGCCAGCAGCCCGAATCGGGGCTATGGCTACACCTTC. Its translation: CASSPNRGYGYTF.

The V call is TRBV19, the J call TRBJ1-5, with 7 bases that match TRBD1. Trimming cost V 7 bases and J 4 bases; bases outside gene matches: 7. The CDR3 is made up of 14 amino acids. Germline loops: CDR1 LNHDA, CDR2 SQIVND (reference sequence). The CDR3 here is CASIGTVTNQPQHF. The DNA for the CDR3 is TGTGCCAGTATCGGGACAGTGACTAATCAGCCCCAGCATTTT.

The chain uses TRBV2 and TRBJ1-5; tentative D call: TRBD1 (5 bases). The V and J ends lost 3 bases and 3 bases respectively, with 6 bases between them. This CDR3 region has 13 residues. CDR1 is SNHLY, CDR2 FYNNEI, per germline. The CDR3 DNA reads TGTGCCAGCAGTGAGGACATCAATCAGCCCCAGCATTTT. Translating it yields CASSEDINQPQHF.

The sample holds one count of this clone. The CDR3 DNA reads TGTGCCAGCAGCCATCCCCAGGGGCGGGAGGGGTCGAACACCGGGGAGCTGTTTTTT. Its protein is CASSHPQGREGSNTGELFF. The chain combines TRBV9 with TRBJ2-2; 9 bases match TRBD2. The CDR3 contains 19 residues. The germline V gene has CDR1 SGDLS and CDR2 YYNGEE. V lost 4 bases to trimming and J lost 0 bases; unmatched junction nucleotides: 13.

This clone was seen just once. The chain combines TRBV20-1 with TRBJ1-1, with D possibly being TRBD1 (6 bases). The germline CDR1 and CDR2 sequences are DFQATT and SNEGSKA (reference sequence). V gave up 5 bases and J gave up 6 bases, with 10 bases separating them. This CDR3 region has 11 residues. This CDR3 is CSAVDSPEAFF. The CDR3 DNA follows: TGCAGTGCTGTGGACAGCCCTGAAGCTTTCTTT.

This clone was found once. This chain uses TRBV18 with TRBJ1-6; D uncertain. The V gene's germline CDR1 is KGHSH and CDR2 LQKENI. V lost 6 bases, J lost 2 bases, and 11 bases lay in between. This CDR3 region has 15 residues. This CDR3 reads CASSPLDAYNSPLHF. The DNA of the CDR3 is TGTGCCAGCTCCCCTCTAGACGCCTATAATTCACCCCTCCACTTT. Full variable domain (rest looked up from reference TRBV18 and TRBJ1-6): NAGVMQNPRHLVRRRGQEARLRCSPMKGHSHVYWYRQLPEEGLKFMVYLQKENIIDESGMPKERFSAEFPKEGPSILRIQQVVRGDSAAYFCASSPLDAYNSPLHFGNGTRLTVT.

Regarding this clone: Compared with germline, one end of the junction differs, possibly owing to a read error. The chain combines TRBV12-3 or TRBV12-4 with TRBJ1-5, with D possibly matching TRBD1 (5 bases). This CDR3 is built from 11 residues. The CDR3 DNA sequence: TGTGCCAGCAGTTTTGGTAGCAGGGAATATTTT. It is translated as CASSFGSREYF.

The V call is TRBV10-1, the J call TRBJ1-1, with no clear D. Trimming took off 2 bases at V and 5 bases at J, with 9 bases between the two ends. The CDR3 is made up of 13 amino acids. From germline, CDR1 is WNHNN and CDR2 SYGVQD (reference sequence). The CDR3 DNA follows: TGCGCCAGCAGTGAGAATATGCAGACTGAAGCTTTCTTT. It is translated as CASSENMQTEAFF.

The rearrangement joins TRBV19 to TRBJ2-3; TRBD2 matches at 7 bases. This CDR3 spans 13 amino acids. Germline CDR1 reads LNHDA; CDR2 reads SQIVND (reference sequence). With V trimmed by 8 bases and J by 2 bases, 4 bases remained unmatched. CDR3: CASGGGFTDTQYF. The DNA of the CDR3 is TGTGCCAGTGGGGGAGGGTTCACAGATACGCAGTATTTT.

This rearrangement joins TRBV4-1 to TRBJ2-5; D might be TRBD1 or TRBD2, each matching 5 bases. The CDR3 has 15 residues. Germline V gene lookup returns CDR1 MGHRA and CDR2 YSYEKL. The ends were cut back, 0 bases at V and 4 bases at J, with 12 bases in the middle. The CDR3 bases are TGCGCCAGCAGCCAAGACGTGGGGACGGGAGAGACCCAGTACTTC. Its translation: CASSQDVGTGETQYF.

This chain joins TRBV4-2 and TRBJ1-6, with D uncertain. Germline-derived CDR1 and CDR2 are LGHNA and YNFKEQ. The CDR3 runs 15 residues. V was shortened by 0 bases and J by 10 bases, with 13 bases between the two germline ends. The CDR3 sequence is CASSQDWAVRSPLHF. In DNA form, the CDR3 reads TGTGCCAGCAGCCAAGATTGGGCAGTTAGGTCACCCCTCCACTTT.

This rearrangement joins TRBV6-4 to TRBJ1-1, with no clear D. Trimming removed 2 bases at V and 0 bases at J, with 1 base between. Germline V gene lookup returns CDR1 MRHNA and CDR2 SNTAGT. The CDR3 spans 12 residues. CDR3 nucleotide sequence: TGTGCCAGCAGTGACCTGAACACTGAAGCTTTCTTT. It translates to CASSDLNTEAFF.

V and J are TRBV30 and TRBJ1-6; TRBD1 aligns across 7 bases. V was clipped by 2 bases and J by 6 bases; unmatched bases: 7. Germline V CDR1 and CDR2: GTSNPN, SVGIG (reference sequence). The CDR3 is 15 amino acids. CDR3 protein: CAWSFRGALNSPLHF. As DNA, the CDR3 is TGTGCCTGGAGTTTCAGGGGGGCCCTTAATTCACCCCTCCACTTT.

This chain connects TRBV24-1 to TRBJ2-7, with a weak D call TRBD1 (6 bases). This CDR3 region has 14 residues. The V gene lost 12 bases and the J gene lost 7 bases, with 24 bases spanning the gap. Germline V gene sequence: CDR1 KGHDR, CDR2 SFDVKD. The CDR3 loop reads CARAQGTLLWEQYF. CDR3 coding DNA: TGTGCCCGGGCCCAAGGGACACTACTTTGGGAGCAGTACTTC.

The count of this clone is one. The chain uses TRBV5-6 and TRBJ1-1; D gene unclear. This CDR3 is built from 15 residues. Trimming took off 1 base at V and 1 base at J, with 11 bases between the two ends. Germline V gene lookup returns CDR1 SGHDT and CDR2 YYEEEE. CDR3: CASSLYRNRNTEAFF. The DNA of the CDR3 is TGTGCCAGCAGCTTGTATAGAAACCGGAACACTGAAGCTTTCTTT.

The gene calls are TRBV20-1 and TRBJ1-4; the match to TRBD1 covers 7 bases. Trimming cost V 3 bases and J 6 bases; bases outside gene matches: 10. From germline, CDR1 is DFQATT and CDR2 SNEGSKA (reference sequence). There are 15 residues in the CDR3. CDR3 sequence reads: CSASRIRDSDEKLFF. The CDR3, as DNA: TGCAGTGCTAGTCGAATCCGGGACAGCGATGAAAAACTGTTTTTT.

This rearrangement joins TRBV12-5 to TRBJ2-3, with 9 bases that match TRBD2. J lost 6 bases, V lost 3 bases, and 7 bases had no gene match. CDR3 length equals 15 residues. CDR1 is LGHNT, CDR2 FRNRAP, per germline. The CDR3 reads CASGFHSGGDDTQYF. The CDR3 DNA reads TGTGCTAGTGGTTTCCATAGCGGGGGTGACGATACGCAGTATTTT.

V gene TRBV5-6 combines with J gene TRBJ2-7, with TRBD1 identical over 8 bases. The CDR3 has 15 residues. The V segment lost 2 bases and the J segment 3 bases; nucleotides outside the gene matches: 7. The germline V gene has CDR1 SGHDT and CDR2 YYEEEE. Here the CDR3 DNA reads TGTGCCAGCAGCTTTACTGGGACAGGCCTCTACGAGCAGTACTTC. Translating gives CASSFTGTGLYEQYF.

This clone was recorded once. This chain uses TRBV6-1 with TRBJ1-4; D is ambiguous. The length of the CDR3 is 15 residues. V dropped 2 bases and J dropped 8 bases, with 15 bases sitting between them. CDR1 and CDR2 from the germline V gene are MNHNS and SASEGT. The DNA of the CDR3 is TGTGCCAGCAGTGAATTTAAGGGCACGAACGAAAAACTGTTTTTT. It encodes CASSEFKGTNEKLFF.

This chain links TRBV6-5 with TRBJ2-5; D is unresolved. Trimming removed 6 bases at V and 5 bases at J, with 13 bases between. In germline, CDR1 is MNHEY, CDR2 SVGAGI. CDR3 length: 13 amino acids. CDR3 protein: CASSLDKAETQYF. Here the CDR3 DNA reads TGTGCCAGCAGCCTAGACAAGGCGGAGACCCAGTACTTC.

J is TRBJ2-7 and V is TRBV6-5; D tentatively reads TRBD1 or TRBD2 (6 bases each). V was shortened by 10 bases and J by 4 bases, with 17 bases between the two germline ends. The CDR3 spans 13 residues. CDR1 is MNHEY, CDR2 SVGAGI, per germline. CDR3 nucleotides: TGTGCCACGGGTGGGGGGCTAGGATACGAGCAGTACTTC. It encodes CATGGGLGYEQYF.

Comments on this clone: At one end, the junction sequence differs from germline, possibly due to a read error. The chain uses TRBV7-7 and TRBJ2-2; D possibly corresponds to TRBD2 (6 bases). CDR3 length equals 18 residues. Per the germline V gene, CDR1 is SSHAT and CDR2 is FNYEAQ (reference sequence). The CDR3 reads CASSPPVLTTSGTGELFF. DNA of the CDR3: TGTGCTAGCAGCCCCCCGGTATTGACTACCAGCGGGACCGGGGAGCTGTTTTTT.

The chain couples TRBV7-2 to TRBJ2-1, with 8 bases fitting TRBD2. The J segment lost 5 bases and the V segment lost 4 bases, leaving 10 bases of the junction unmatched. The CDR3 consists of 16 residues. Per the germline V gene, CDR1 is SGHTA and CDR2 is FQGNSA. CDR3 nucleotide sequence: TGTGCCAGCAGCTCCCCTGGACTAGCCAGAAACAATGAGCAGTTCTTC. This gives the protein CASSSPGLARNNEQFF.

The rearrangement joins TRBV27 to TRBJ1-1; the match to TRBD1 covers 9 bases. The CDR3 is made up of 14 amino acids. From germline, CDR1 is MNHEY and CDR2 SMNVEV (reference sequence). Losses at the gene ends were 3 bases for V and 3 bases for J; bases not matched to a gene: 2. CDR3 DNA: TGTGCCAGCAGTTTGGGACAGGGATACACTGAAGCTTTCTTT. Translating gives CASSLGQGYTEAFF.